Included here is one T cell receptor (beta chain) sequence, with context. This specimen comes from a study of blood T cell repertoires in COVID-19. Clones were read by immunoSEQ multiplex PCR, and TCRdb kept only the in-frame ones, dropping some. The repertoire holds 190,000 or so clones, with 80% to 90% as singletons. The CDR3 has 13 amino acids. The V end was cut by 6 bases, the J end by 0 bases, with 10 bases between. The germline gives CDR1 SGHDT, CDR2 YYEEEE. This sequence joins TRBV5-6 and TRBJ2-7, with TRBD2 as a possible D gene (7 bases). Sequences were obtained from peripheral blood. The source is a man between 35 and 55 years old with active or convalescent COVID-19. The CDR3 here is CASKGGSSYEQYF. The DNA of the CDR3 is TGTGCCAGCAAGGGGGGGAGCTCCTACGAGCAGTACTTC. The variable domain in full, completed from reference TRBV5-6 and TRBJ2-7, reads DAGVTQSPTHLIKTRGQQVTLRCSPKSGHDTVSWYQQALGQGPQFIFQYYEEEERQRGNFPDRFSGHQFPNYSSELNVNALLLGDSALYLCASKGGSSYEQYFGPGTRLTVT.